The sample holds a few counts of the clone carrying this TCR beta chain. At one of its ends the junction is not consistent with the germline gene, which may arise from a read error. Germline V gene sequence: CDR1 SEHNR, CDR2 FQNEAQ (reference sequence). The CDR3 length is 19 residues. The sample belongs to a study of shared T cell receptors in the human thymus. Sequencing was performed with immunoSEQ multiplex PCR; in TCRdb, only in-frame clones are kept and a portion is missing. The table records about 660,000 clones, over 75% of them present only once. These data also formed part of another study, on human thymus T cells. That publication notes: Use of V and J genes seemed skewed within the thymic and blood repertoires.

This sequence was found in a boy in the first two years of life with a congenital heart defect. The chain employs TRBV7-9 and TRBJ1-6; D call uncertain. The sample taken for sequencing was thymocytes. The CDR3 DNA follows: TGTGCCAGCAGCCTAGCACTCGGAGGTCCTAGCTCCTATAATTCACCCCTCCACTTT. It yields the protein CASSLALGGPSSYNSPLHF.